This T cell receptor (beta chain) comes out of a study of T-cell memory formation after mild COVID-19. Study-wide context: TCR clusters largely stayed donor specific. General study results and limits: Clones that contracted clustered mainly in CM and EM if CD4+ and in EMRA if CD8+. Clones that got smaller from day 15 to 85 had even CD4/CD8, while clones growing later tipped toward CD4+.

This clonotype was seen a few times. Its antigen is currently unknown. The CDR3 consists of 16 residues. Germline V CDR1 and CDR2: MNHEY, SVGEGT. The junction had 7 bases not matched to a gene; V was cut back by 4 bases and J by 9 bases. 5'RACE with constant-segment primers built TCRalpha and TCRbeta cDNA libraries with UMIs. TCRdb analysed the 5' RACE reads with MiXCR anew, one entry per CDR3 protein. The repertoire includes hundreds of thousands of distinct CDR3 sequences, roughly 20% of them detected once, and around 20% sits in the top ten. Sequencing was carried out using PBMCs or a T cell subset sorted from them (not recorded which). The clonotype comes from a man aged 18 to 30 who had mild COVID-19 (a few samples of this study predate the infection). Cell type and time point are not known. V and J are TRBV6-2 or TRBV6-3 and TRBJ2-1; 15 bases align to TRBD2. CDR3 bases: TGTGCCAGCAGTTCCTGGACTAGCGGGGGGGCCGGTGAGCAGTTCTTC. This sequence encodes CASSSWTSGGAGEQFF.